The next 21 T cell receptor beta chains were all read from a single sample in a study of cytomegalovirus exposure and HLA in healthy donors. PCR primers comprised 60 Vbeta and 13 Jbeta primers. Clones were sequenced by immunoSEQ multiplex PCR, and TCRdb holds only the in-frame ones, with some missing. The table records some 150,000 clones, 70% to 90% of them present only once. The specimen was PBMCs. These receptors originate from a woman aged 25-40 years in good health and CMV-seronegative.

CDR3 in amino acids: CASSQDGVVGGGLGGYTF. The DNA of the CDR3 is TGCGCCAGCAGCCAAGATGGCGTGGTCGGGGGTGGTTTGGGTGGCTACACCTTC. The chain carries TRBV4-3 and TRBJ1-2, with a possible D match to TRBD1 (5 bases). The CDR3 runs to 18 residues. From germline, CDR1 is LGHNA and CDR2 YSLEER. V gave up 0 bases and J gave up 7 bases, with 24 bases separating them.

This clone has just one count. The chain carries TRBV5-1 and TRBJ2-7; D is possibly TRBD1 (6 bases). The germline V gene has CDR1 SGHRS and CDR2 YFSETQ. Trimming pared 0 bases from V and 4 bases from J, leaving 20 bases between. The CDR3 spans 17 residues. The CDR3 DNA is TGCGCCAGCAGCTTGGTTTTAAGGACAGACCAGGGGTACGAGCAGTACTTC. Translated: CASSLVLRTDQGYEQYF. The full variable domain, completed using reference TRBV5-1 and TRBJ2-7, is KAGVTQTPRYLIKTRGQQVTLSCSPISGHRSVSWYQQTPGQGLQFLFEYFSETQRNKGNFPGRFSGRQFSNSRSEMNVSTLELGDSALYLCASSLVLRTDQGYEQYFGPGTRLTVT.

The chain uses TRBV28 and TRBJ1-5; D not resolved. The CDR3 totals 15 residues. Per germline, CDR1 MDHEN and CDR2 SYDVKM. Trimming removed 5 bases at V and 3 bases at J, with 14 bases between. Here the CDR3 DNA reads TGTGCCAGCAGTCCAACTCGGGGAGACAATCAGCCCCAGCATTTT. Amino acid sequence: CASSPTRGDNQPQHF.

The V call is TRBV7-2, the J call TRBJ1-1; D gene uncertain. V lost 1 base to trimming and J lost 7 bases, with 7 bases between them. The CDR3 contains 12 residues. CDR1 is SGHTA and CDR2 is FQGNSA in the germline V gene. Here the CDR3 reads CASSLVRVEAFF. The CDR3 DNA is TGTGCCAGCAGCTTAGTGAGGGTTGAAGCTTTCTTT.

The chain employs TRBV27 and TRBJ1-5; D is unclear. The CDR3 covers 17 residues. V lost 1 base to trimming and J lost 1 base, with 14 bases between them. CDR1 is MNHEY and CDR2 is SMNVEV in the germline V gene (reference sequence). The CDR3 here is CASSLYPPGGSNQPQHF. As DNA, the CDR3 is TGTGCCAGCAGTTTATACCCGCCAGGTGGGAGCAATCAGCCCCAGCATTTT.

The chain combines TRBV30 with TRBJ1-2; maybe TRBD1 (6 bases). Germline V gene lookup returns CDR1 GTSNPN and CDR2 SVGIG (reference sequence). There are 14 residues in the CDR3. The V end lost 2 bases, the J end lost 10 bases, and 20 bases lay between the germline ends. CDR3 nucleotide sequence: TGTGCCTGGAGTCGGACAGTCAATATGGCTGACTACACCTTC. Protein: CAWSRTVNMADYTF.

The gene calls are TRBV7-9 and TRBJ1-2, with unresolved D. This CDR3 has 16 amino acids. Germline loops: CDR1 SEHNR, CDR2 FQNEAQ (reference sequence). The V end lost 1 base, the J end lost 8 bases, and 20 bases lay between the germline ends. The CDR3 reads CASSLGSSQTRGGYTF. The CDR3, as DNA: TGTGCCAGCAGCTTAGGTAGCAGTCAAACCCGTGGCGGCTACACCTTC.

The chain combines TRBV19 with TRBJ2-3, with D tentatively TRBD2 (5 bases). V lost 4 bases, J lost 1 base, and 9 bases lay in between. The CDR3 is 14 residues long. Germline V gene data show CDR1 as LNHDA and CDR2 as SQIVND (reference sequence). The CDR3 loop is CASSSSGGTDTQYF. CDR3 DNA sequence: TGTGCCAGTAGTAGCAGCGGAGGCACAGATACGCAGTATTTT.

CDR3 coding DNA: TGTGCCAGCAGGACTCGGGACAGGGTCTCCGAGCAGTACTTC. Translating it yields CASRTRDRVSEQYF. This chain uses TRBV6-5 with TRBJ2-5, with 9 bases lining up with TRBD1. Gene TRBJ2-7 matches the end of the DNA better, so the J call may be wrong. CDR3 length equals 14 residues. Per germline, CDR1 MNHEY and CDR2 SVGAGI.

This chain joins TRBV6-5 and TRBJ2-7, with D possibly matching TRBD1 (6 bases). Germline V gives CDR1 MNHEY, CDR2 SVGAGI. V lost 7 bases to trimming and J lost 3 bases, with 19 bases between them. The CDR3 extends over 15 amino acids. In nucleotides, the CDR3 is TGTGCCAGCAACTTTCCGGGACATCAATTCTACGAGCAGTACTTC. Translated: CASNFPGHQFYEQYF.

CDR3 bases: TGTGCCAGCAGCCAACAGGGGAAGTTTGGCTACACCTTC. This codes for CASSQQGKFGYTF. The genes are TRBV7-9 and TRBJ1-2; 7 bases line up with TRBD1. The CDR3 covers 13 residues. Germline V gene sequence: CDR1 SEHNR, CDR2 FQNEAQ (reference sequence). Trimming at V came to 5 bases and at J to 7 bases, leaving 7 bases not matched to a gene.

The CDR3 coding sequence is TGTGCCAGCATGTCGGACAGGGGGCTCTTAGATACGCAGTATTTT. It encodes CASMSDRGLLDTQYF. The chain carries TRBV6-1 and TRBJ2-3, with 11 bases lining up with TRBD1. The CDR3 extends over 15 amino acids. CDR1 MNHNS and CDR2 SASEGT come from the germline V gene. V trimming: 7 bases; J trimming: 5 bases; junction bases outside the gene matches: 8.

A single count supports this clone. The chain is built from TRBV9 and TRBJ1-2; perhaps TRBD1 as D (6 bases). The CDR3 loop spans 15 amino acids. The ends were cut back, 3 bases at V and 5 bases at J, with 17 bases in the middle. From germline, CDR1 is SGDLS and CDR2 YYNGEE. This chain's CDR3 is CASSAGRDTHYGYTF. In DNA form, the CDR3 reads TGTGCCAGCAGCGCCGGGAGGGACACCCATTATGGCTACACCTTC.

The rearrangement links TRBV9 to TRBJ1-3, with 10 bases matching TRBD1. CDR3 length equals 15 residues. Germline V gives CDR1 SGDLS, CDR2 YYNGEE. Unmatched junction bases numbered 10, after V lost 4 bases and J lost 9 bases. The CDR3 DNA follows: TGTGCCAGCAGCCCACCCCCGGGACAGGGGTTCACCATATATTTT. Its protein product is CASSPPPGQGFTIYF.

The chain links TRBV12-5 to TRBJ2-3; 13 bases match TRBD2. The CDR3 is made up of 16 amino acids. The ends lost 1 base at V and 5 bases at J; junction bases unmatched: 3. Per germline, CDR1 LGHNT and CDR2 FRNRAP. CDR3 amino acids: CASGLGTSGRGDTQYF. The CDR3 region has the DNA TGTGCTAGTGGTTTGGGGACTAGCGGGAGAGGAGATACGCAGTATTTT.

V usage is TRBV27 and J usage is TRBJ2-7; D remains unclear. Germline-derived CDR1 and CDR2 are MNHEY and SMNVEV (reference sequence). V was cut by 1 base and J by 2 bases, with 6 bases left in between. This CDR3 has 13 amino acids. The CDR3: CASSLFAAYEQYF. DNA of the CDR3: TGTGCCAGCAGTTTATTTGCGGCCTACGAGCAGTACTTC.

This clone was picked up a small number of times. This CDR3 is CAWSVLGGYTF. CDR3 DNA: TGTGCCTGGAGTGTACTCGGGGGGTACACCTTC. This chain uses TRBV30 with TRBJ1-2; D is perhaps TRBD1 (5 bases). Germline lookup yields CDR1 GTSNPN and CDR2 SVGIG (reference sequence). The length of the CDR3 is 11 residues. Trimming took off 0 bases at V and 11 bases at J, with 10 bases between the two ends.

The V gene is TRBV2, the J gene TRBJ2-5; tentative D call: TRBD2 (6 bases). Trimming left V 4 bases short and J 4 bases short, with 13 bases between. Germline CDR1 reads SNHLY; CDR2 reads FYNNEI. The CDR3 contains 14 residues. The CDR3 loop reads CASSVRLVAETQYF. The CDR3 nucleotides are TGTGCCAGCAGTGTACGACTAGTCGCAGAGACCCAGTACTTC.

The CDR3 bases are TGTGCCAGCAGCCGTGGACTAGCGGGGGCCAGGATGAAGCAGTTCTTC. Translation gives CASSRGLAGARMKQFF. The V and J genes are TRBV7-9 and TRBJ2-1, with 13 nucleotides matching TRBD2. V was pared by 5 bases and J by 11 bases, with 12 bases of the junction left unmatched. Germline CDR1 SEHNR, CDR2 FQNEAQ (reference sequence). The CDR3 covers 16 residues.

This chain links TRBV1 with TRBJ1-1; TRBD1 is the table's D call and was not checked against the DNA. TRBV1 is reported as a pseudogene. The CDR3 runs 15 residues. Here the CDR3 DNA reads TGCACCAGCAGCCAAGATCGGGGGGACAGGGCTGAAGCTTTCTTT. Translating gives CTSSQDRGDRAEAFF.

The chain couples TRBV28 to TRBJ1-1, with D possibly TRBD1 on 5 matching bases. Germline values: CDR1 MDHEN, CDR2 SYDVKM. V lost 6 bases to trimming and J lost 4 bases, with 9 bases between them. CDR3 length: 12 amino acids. The CDR3 DNA follows: TGTGCCAGCAGAGCCGGGGGCACTGAAGCTTTCTTT. Translating it yields CASRAGGTEAFF.